Listed here are 23 T cell receptor beta chains from one sample, sequenced in a study of T cell responses to AZD1222 COVID-19 vaccine. The method was immunoSEQ multiplex PCR; TCRdb's version includes in-frame clones alone and lacks a portion of them. Of 130,000 or so clones in the sample, approximately 93% were seen once. Sequencing used peripheral blood, obtained on day 0 of AZD1222 vaccination. These receptors originate from an adult in good health.

The gene calls are TRBV14 and TRBJ1-3; 7 nucleotides line up with TRBD1. Germline CDR1 reads SGHDN; CDR2 reads FVKESK. This CDR3 spans 16 amino acids. V shed 4 bases, J shed 0 bases, and the junction held 6 bases outside the gene matches. CDR3: CASSPLQGISGNTIYF. DNA for the CDR3: TGTGCCAGCAGCCCATTACAGGGGATCTCTGGAAACACCATATATTTT.

The chain uses TRBV6-5 and TRBJ2-1; possible D gene TRBD2, 5 bases. Between the trimmed V and J ends, which lost 3 bases and 9 bases, there was a span of 12 bases. Germline CDR1 MNHEY, CDR2 SVGAGI. This CDR3 comprises 13 residues. Here the CDR3 DNA reads TGTGCCAGCAGTTATACTCAGCGGAGTGAGCAGTTCTTC. It encodes CASSYTQRSEQFF.

The chain joins TRBV3-1 (or the pseudogene TRBV3-2) to TRBJ2-7; 9 bases agree with TRBD2. V shed 5 bases, J shed 2 bases, and the junction held 10 bases outside the gene matches. The germline gives CDR1 LGHDT, CDR2 YNNKEL (reference sequence). The CDR3 covers 16 residues. In nucleotides, the CDR3 is TGTGCCAGCAGCGTTTTGGGCGGGAGGGACCCCTACGAGCAGTACTTC. It yields the protein CASSVLGGRDPYEQYF.

The chain employs TRBV29-1 and TRBJ1-2, with a weak D call TRBD1 (5 bases). In germline, CDR1 is SQVTM, CDR2 ANQGSEA. V was trimmed by 6 bases and J by 4 bases, leaving 12 bases between them. The length of the CDR3 is 12 residues. The CDR3 DNA reads TGCAGCGTCAGCCGACAGTCCTATGGCTACACCTTC. This encodes CSVSRQSYGYTF.

V is TRBV28 and J is TRBJ1-2; no clear D gene. Germline V gives CDR1 MDHEN, CDR2 SYDVKM. The CDR3 spans 14 residues. Trimming cost V 8 bases and J 4 bases, with 17 bases left between them. DNA for the CDR3: TGTGCCAGCCTAGATTCTCGGATCCCCTATGGCTACACCTTC. This codes for CASLDSRIPYGYTF.

The chain recombines TRBV12-3 or TRBV12-4 with TRBJ1-1; D gene uncertain. The V end was cut by 7 bases, the J end by 4 bases, with 13 bases between. This CDR3 has 13 amino acids. CDR3 nucleotide sequence: TGTGCCAGCACTTTGACGGGCAGCACTGAAGCTTTCTTT. Its translation is CASTLTGSTEAFF.

This chain joins TRBV7-2 and TRBJ1-1; D is uncertain. Germline CDR1 SGHTA, CDR2 FQGNSA. CDR3 size: 13 residues. V was cut by 5 bases and J by 3 bases, with 10 bases left in between. The CDR3 sequence is CASSPAVDTEAFF. The DNA for the CDR3 is TGTGCCAGCAGCCCGGCGGTGGACACTGAAGCTTTCTTT. The whole variable domain, filled in from reference TRBV7-2 and TRBJ1-1, reads GAGVSQSPSNKVTEKGKDVELRCDPISGHTALYWYRQSLGQGLEFLIYFQGNSAPDKSGLPSDRFSAERTGGSVSTLTIQRTQQEDSAVYLCASSPAVDTEAFFGQGTRLTVV.

The rearrangement joins TRBV2 to TRBJ1-5; D not certain. The length of the CDR3 is 13 residues. Germline assignment: CDR1 SNHLY and CDR2 FYNNEI. With 7 bases removed from V and 0 bases from J, the gap between germline ends came to 7 bases. Here the CDR3 reads CASIAGSNQPQHF. CDR3 nucleotide sequence: TGTGCCAGCATAGCGGGTAGCAATCAGCCCCAGCATTTT. Complete variable domain (other parts from reference TRBV2 and TRBJ1-5): EPEVTQTPSHQVTQMGQEVILRCVPISNHLYFYWYRQILGQKVEFLVSFYNNEISEKSEIFDDQFSVERPDGSNFTLKIRSTKLEDSAMYFCASIAGSNQPQHFGDGTRLSIL.

This clone occurred once. This chain uses TRBV5-6 with TRBJ1-5; 9 bases agree with TRBD1. CDR3 length equals 15 residues. Trimming cost V 4 bases and J 5 bases; bases outside gene matches: 7. Per germline, CDR1 SGHDT and CDR2 YYEEEE. The CDR3 bases are TGTGCCAGCAGCACCCGGGACAGGGTCGATCAGCCCCAGCATTTT. Encoded protein: CASSTRDRVDQPQHF. Full variable domain (missing parts from reference TRBV5-6 and TRBJ1-5): DAGVTQSPTHLIKTRGQQVTLRCSPKSGHDTVSWYQQALGQGPQFIFQYYEEEERQRGNFPDRFSGHQFPNYSSELNVNALLLGDSALYLCASSTRDRVDQPQHFGDGTRLSIL.

V and J are TRBV6-5 and TRBJ1-1; unclear D gene. Germline CDR1 MNHEY, CDR2 SVGAGI. CDR3 length: 12 residues. Trimming took 4 bases from V and 5 from J, leaving 8 bases between them. The DNA for the CDR3 is TGTGCCAGCAGTTGGCCGGGGACTGAAGCTTTCTTT. Encoded protein: CASSWPGTEAFF.

This clone was recorded once. This chain links TRBV28 with TRBJ1-6, with TRBD1 matching 10 bases. The trim removed 5 bases at V and 9 bases at J, leaving 7 bases unmatched. Germline CDR1 and CDR2: MDHEN and SYDVKM. This CDR3 comprises 15 residues. Here the CDR3 DNA reads TGTGCCAGCAGTCTCCGACAGGGGGCGCGTTCACCCCTCCACTTT. Amino acid sequence: CASSLRQGARSPLHF.

The rearrangement uses TRBV7-9 and TRBJ2-7; tentative D call: TRBD1 (6 bases). Trimming shortened V by 4 bases and J by 3 bases, and 16 bases separated the two germline ends. The CDR3 has 15 residues. Germline V lookup: CDR1 SEHNR, CDR2 FQNEAQ (reference sequence). In nucleotides, the CDR3 is TGTGCCAGCAGCTCCGAGATCAGGGGTTTCTACGAGCAGTACTTC. Translation: CASSSEIRGFYEQYF.

V is TRBV18 and J is TRBJ1-2; D uncertain. The V and J ends lost 3 bases and 7 bases respectively, with 18 bases between them. The germline V gene encodes CDR1 KGHSH and CDR2 LQKENI. This CDR3 spans 15 amino acids. The CDR3 DNA follows: TGTGCCAGCTCACCCATCCCGGGGTCCGCCAGTGGCTACACCTTC. Translating it yields CASSPIPGSASGYTF.

This clone was seen a single time. The chain links TRBV11-2 to TRBJ2-7; no reliable D call. The CDR3 is 14 residues long. Trimming took off 1 base at V and 2 bases at J, with 9 bases between the two ends. Germline V CDR1 and CDR2: SGHAT, FQNNGV. Here the CDR3 reads CASSLGGMPYEQYF. DNA of the CDR3: TGTGCCAGCAGCTTAGGCGGAATGCCCTACGAGCAGTACTTC.

The count of this clone is one. The rearrangement uses TRBV5-1 and TRBJ2-1, with TRBD2 identical over 9 bases. There are 16 residues in the CDR3. CDR1 SGHRS and CDR2 YFSETQ come from the germline V gene. Trimming cost V 1 base and J 6 bases; bases outside gene matches: 8. The CDR3 loop reads CASSLRTGTSINEQFF. In DNA form, the CDR3 reads TGCGCCAGCAGCTTGAGGACCGGGACTAGCATCAATGAGCAGTTCTTC.

J is TRBJ2-2 and V is TRBV3-1 (or the pseudogene TRBV3-2); 8 bases match TRBD1. This CDR3 is built from 16 residues. The V gene end was trimmed by 3 bases and the J gene end by 3 bases; junction bases not matched to a gene: 6. Germline CDR1 is LGHDT and CDR2 is YNNKEL (reference sequence). CDR3 DNA: TGTGCCAGCAGCCATTACAGGGGGGAGCACACCGGGGAGCTGTTTTTT. Amino acids: CASSHYRGEHTGELFF.

The chain is built from TRBV7-2 and TRBJ2-3, with a possible D match to TRBD2 (5 bases). This CDR3 is 11 amino acids long. Germline CDR1 is SGHTA and CDR2 is FQGNSA. V shed 5 bases and J shed 10 bases, with 10 bases lying between them. In DNA, the CDR3 is TGTGCCAGCAGCCCCTCCGGGGCGCAGTATTTT. It encodes CASSPSGAQYF.

This chain's CDR3 is CASRPVGDPPNEQFF. CDR3 sequence (DNA): TGCGCCAGCCGCCCCGTGGGTGATCCCCCTAATGAGCAGTTCTTC. The J gene is TRBJ2-1, the V gene TRBV5-1; D uncertain. V was trimmed by 7 bases and J by 7 bases, leaving 21 bases between them. CDR1 SGHRS and CDR2 YFSETQ come from the germline V gene. The CDR3 length is 15 residues.

CDR3 loop: CASSLSGWDYEQYF. DNA of the CDR3: TGTGCCAGCAGCTTATCAGGGTGGGACTACGAGCAGTACTTC. The gene calls are TRBV11-2 and TRBJ2-7; the D gene is possibly TRBD1 (5 bases). The V end was cut by 2 bases, the J end by 3 bases, with 11 bases between. Germline CDR1 SGHAT, CDR2 FQNNGV. The CDR3 is made up of 14 amino acids.

The V gene is TRBV21-1, the J gene TRBJ2-5; the listed D gene, TRBD2, was not tested against the DNA. TRBV21-1 is described as a pseudogene. CDR3 size: 14 residues. Here the CDR3 DNA reads TGTGCCAGCATGGCCGCGGGGCTAGGGGAGACCCAGTACTTC. Its protein is CASMAAGLGETQYF.

The gene calls are TRBV4-2 and TRBJ1-5; possible D gene TRBD1, 6 bases. Trimming removed 0 bases at V and 1 base at J, with 16 bases between. Germline V CDR1 and CDR2: LGHNA, YNFKEQ. CDR3 length: 18 residues. The CDR3 spells CASSQDYKGGRSNQPQHF. The DNA for the CDR3 is TGTGCCAGCAGCCAAGATTACAAAGGGGGGCGAAGCAATCAGCCCCAGCATTTT.

The chain employs TRBV10-2 and TRBJ1-4; no reliable D call. The length of the CDR3 is 15 residues. Germline CDR1 reads WSHSY; CDR2 reads SAAADI. V was pared by 0 bases and J by 10 bases, with 15 bases between. The CDR3 DNA is TGCGCCAGCAGTGAGTCCCTGAACGTTCGGGGAAAACTGTTTTTT. Translating it yields CASSESLNVRGKLFF.

The V call is TRBV28, the J call TRBJ1-2; the D gene is possibly TRBD1 (6 bases). Trimming left V 7 bases short and J 0 bases short, with 15 bases between. The length of the CDR3 is 15 residues. Germline-derived CDR1 and CDR2 are MDHEN and SYDVKM. The CDR3 loop reads CASNSRGVANYGYTF. Here the CDR3 DNA reads TGTGCCAGCAACTCAAGGGGGGTAGCTAACTATGGCTACACCTTC.